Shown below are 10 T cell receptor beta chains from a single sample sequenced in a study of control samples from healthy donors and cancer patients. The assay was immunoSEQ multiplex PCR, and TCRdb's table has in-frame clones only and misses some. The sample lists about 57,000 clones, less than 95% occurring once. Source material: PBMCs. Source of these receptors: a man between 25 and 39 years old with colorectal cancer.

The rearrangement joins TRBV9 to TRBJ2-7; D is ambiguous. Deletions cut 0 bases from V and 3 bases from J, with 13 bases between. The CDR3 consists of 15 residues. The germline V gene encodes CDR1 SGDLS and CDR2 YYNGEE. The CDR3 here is CASSVGWQLGYEQYF. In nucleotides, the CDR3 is TGTGCCAGCAGCGTAGGTTGGCAACTCGGCTACGAGCAGTACTTC. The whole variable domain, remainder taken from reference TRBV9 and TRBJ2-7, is DSGVTQTPKHLITATGQRVTLRCSPRSGDLSVYWYQQSLDQGLQFLIQYYNGEERAKGNILERFSAQQFPDLHSELNLSSLELGDSALYFCASSVGWQLGYEQYFGPGTRLTVT.

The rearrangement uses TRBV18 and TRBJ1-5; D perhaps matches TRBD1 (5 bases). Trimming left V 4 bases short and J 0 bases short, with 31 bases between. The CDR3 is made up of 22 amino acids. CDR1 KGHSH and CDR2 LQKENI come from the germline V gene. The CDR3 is CASSLPQLVPGRGKDSNQPQHF. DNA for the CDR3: TGTGCCAGCTCACTCCCTCAACTCGTACCGGGACGGGGGAAAGATAGCAATCAGCCCCAGCATTTT.

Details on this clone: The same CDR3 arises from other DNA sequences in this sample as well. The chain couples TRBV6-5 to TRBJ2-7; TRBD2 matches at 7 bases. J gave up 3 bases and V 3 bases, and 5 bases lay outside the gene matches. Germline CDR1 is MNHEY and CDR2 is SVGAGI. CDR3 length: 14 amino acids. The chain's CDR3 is CASSYDREGYEQYF. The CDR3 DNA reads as TGTGCCAGCAGTTATGATAGGGAGGGCTACGAGCAGTACTTC.

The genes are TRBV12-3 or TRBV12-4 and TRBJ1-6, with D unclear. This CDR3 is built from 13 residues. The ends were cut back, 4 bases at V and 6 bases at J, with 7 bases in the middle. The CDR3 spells CASSSRGNSPLHF. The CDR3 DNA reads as TGTGCCAGCAGTTCCCGGGGTAATTCACCCCTCCACTTT.

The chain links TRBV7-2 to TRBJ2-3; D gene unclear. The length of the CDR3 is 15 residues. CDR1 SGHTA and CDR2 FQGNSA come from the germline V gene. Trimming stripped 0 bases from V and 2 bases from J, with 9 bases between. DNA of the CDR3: TGTGCCAGCAGCTTAGCCCGGACCTTCACAGATACGCAGTATTTT. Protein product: CASSLARTFTDTQYF.

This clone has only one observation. In nucleotides, the CDR3 is TGTGCCAGCAGCTTTATGGGACTACAAGAGACCCAGTACTTC. Encoded protein: CASSFMGLQETQYF. The V gene is TRBV5-4, the J gene TRBJ2-5; TRBD2 matches at 7 bases. Germline V gene lookup returns CDR1 SGHNT and CDR2 YYREEE (reference sequence). The trim removed 2 bases at V and 2 bases at J, leaving 3 bases unmatched. CDR3 length: 14 residues.

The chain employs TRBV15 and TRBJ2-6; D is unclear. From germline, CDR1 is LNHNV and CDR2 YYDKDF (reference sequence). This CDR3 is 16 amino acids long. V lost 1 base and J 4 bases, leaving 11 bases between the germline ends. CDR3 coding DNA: TGTGCCACCAGCAGAGCTCCCGGCGCGGGGGCCAACGTCCTGACTTTC. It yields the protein CATSRAPGAGANVLTF.

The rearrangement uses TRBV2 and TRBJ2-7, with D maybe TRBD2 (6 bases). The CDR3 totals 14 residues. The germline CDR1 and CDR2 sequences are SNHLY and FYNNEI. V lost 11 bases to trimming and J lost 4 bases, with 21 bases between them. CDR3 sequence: CASQGGVEFYEQYV. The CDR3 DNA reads TGTGCCTCCCAGGGCGGGGTTGAATTTTACGAGCAGTACGTC.

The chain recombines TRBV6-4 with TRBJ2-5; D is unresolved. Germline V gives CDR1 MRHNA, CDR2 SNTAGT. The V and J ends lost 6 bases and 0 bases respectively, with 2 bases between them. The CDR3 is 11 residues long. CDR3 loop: CASRDQETQYF. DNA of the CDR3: TGTGCCAGCAGAGACCAAGAGACCCAGTACTTC.

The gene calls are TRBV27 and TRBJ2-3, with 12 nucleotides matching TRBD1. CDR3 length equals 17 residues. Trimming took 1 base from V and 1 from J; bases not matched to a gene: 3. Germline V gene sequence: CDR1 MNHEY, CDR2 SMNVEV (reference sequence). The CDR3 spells CASSLFGTGGGTDTQYF. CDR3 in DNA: TGTGCCAGCAGTTTATTCGGGACAGGGGGCGGCACAGATACGCAGTATTTT.